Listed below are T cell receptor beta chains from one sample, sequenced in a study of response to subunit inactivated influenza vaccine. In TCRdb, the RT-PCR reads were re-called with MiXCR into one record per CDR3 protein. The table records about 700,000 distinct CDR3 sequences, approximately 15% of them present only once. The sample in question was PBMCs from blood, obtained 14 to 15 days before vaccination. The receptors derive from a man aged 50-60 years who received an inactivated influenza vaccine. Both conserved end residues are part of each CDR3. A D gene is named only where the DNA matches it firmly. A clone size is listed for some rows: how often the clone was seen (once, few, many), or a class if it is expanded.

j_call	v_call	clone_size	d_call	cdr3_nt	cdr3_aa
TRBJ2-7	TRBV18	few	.	TGTGCCAGCTCACCGTCAGCGGAGCAGTACTTC	CASSPSAEQYF
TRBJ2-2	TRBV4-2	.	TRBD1	TGTGCCAGCAGCGACAGGGGGCGCCGGGACACCGGGGAGCTGTTTTTT	CASSDRGRRDTGELFF
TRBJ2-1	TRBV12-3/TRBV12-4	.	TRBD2	TGTGCCAGCAGTGCCAGACTAGCCAGCTCCTACAATGAGCAGTTCTTC	CASSARLASSYNEQFF
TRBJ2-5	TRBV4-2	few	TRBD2	TGTGCCAGCAGCCAAGATCGGGCTAGCGGGGCCCAAGAGACCCAGTACTTC	CASSQDRASGAQETQYF
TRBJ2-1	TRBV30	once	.	TGTGCCTGGAGTTTGGGTAGGGGCACGGGCTACAATGAGCAGTTCTTC	CAWSLGRGTGYNEQFF
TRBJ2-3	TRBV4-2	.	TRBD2	TGTGCCAGCAGCCAAGGGGCTAGCGGGGGCACAGATACGCAGTATTTT	CASSQGASGGTDTQYF
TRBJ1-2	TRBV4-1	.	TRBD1	TGCGCCAGCCGAAGCCAAGGACGGACAGGCAACTATGGCTACACCTTC	CASRSQGRTGNYGYTF
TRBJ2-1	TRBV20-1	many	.	TGCAGTGCTGTGGGGGGAGCGGGCCCCTACAATGAGCAGTTCTTC	CSAVGGAGPYNEQFF
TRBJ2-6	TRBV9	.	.	TGTGCCAGCAGCGTAGGGCTAGCCTCTGGGGCCAACGTCCTGACTTTC	CASSVGLASGANVLTF
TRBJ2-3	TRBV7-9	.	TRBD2	TGTGCCAGCAGCCCCGGACTAGCTTCATTAGATACGCAGTATTTT	CASSPGLASLDTQYF
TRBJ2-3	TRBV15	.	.	TGTGCCACCAGCGAGAACACAGATACGCAGTATTTT	CATSENTDTQYF
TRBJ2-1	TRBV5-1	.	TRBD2	TGCGCCAGCAGCTTGGTGGGGGGGGAGGGCTACAATGAGCAGTTCTTC	CASSLVGGEGYNEQFF
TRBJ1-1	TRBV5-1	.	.	TGCGCCAGCAGCTCCTCGGGTTCCCTCATGAACACTGAAGCTTTCTTT	CASSSSGSLMNTEAFF
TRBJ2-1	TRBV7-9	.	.	TGTGCCAGCAGCTTAGTAGCAGGGCCGAGCAATGAGCAGTTCTTC	CASSLVAGPSNEQFF
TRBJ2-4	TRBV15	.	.	TGTGCCACGAGCCGGCCGGGGTCCACCAAAAACATTCAGTACTTC	CATSRPGSTKNIQYF
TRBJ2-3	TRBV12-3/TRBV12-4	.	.	TGTGCCACGAGTTACACAGATACGCAGTATTTT	CATSYTDTQYF
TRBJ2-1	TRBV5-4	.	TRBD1	TGTGCCAGCAGCCCACTATTTGGGACAGGTAACAATGAGCAGTTCTTC	CASSPLFGTGNNEQFF
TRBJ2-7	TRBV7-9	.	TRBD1	TGTGCCAGCAGCCTCTCGGCCGGGACAGGAGACGAGCAGTACTTC	CASSLSAGTGDEQYF
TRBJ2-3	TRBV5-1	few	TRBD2	TGCGCCAGCAGCTTGGTCGCTAGCGGGGCAGATACGCAGTATTTT	CASSLVASGADTQYF
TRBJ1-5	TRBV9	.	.	TGTGCCAGCAGCGTAGGCCCCGACGGCCTGGATCAGCCCCAGCATTTT	CASSVGPDGLDQPQHF
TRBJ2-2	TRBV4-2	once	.	TGTGCCAGCAGCCGGGGACTGGGGAACACCGGGGAGCTGTTTTTT	CASSRGLGNTGELFF
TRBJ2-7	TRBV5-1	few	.	TGCGCCAGCAGCTTGTTTTTACAGGGTGACGAGCAGTACTTC	CASSLFLQGDEQYF
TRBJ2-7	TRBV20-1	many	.	TGCAGTGCTAGAGGAAACAGAGATGCGACCTACGAGCAGTACTTC	CSARGNRDATYEQYF
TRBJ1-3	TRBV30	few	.	TGTGCCTGGAGCGATGGAAACACCATATATTTT	CAWSDGNTIYF
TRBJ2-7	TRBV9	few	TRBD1	TGTGCCAGCAGCGTAGAGGACAGGCAGAGGGACGAGCAGTACTTC	CASSVEDRQRDEQYF
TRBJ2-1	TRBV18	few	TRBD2	TGTGCCAGCTCACCCAGGGAGGGACTAGTAAATGAGCAGTTCTTC	CASSPREGLVNEQFF
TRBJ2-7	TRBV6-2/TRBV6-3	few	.	TGTGCCAGCAGCCCCGGGCTCCTGAAGGCCTACGAGCAGTACTTC	CASSPGLLKAYEQYF
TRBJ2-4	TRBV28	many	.	TGTGCCAGCAGTTTTCGGGGGGCCCAAAACATTCAGTACTTC	CASSFRGAQNIQYF
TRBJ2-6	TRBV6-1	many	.	TGTGCGAGCCGGGGTACTGGGGCCAACGTCCTGACTTTC	CASRGTGANVLTF
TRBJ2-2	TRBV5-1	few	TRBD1	TGCGCCAGCAGCCCCCGGGACAGGGTCTTCACCGGGGAGCTGTTTTTT	CASSPRDRVFTGELFF
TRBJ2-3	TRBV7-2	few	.	TGTGCCAGCAGCAGGTCGGCAGGGGCAGATACGCAGTATTTT	CASSRSAGADTQYF
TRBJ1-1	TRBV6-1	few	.	TGTGCCAGCAGCCCGACGACGACTGAAGCTTTCTTT	CASSPTTTEAFF
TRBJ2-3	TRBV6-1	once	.	TGTGCCAGCAGTAGAGAGGGGGGGGGGCCACATACGCAGTATTTT	CASSREGGGPHTQYF
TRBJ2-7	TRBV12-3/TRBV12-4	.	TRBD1	TGTGCCAGCAGTTTCGATGGTCGGACAGGGACCTACGAGCAGTACTTC	CASSFDGRTGTYEQYF
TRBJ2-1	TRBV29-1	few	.	TGCAGCGTTGAGGGGCGGGCGGGGTCCTACAATGAGCAGTTCTTC	CSVEGRAGSYNEQFF
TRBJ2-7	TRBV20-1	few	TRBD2	TGCAGTGCTAGAGATACGGGGACTAGCGGAAACTACGAGCAGTACTTC	CSARDTGTSGNYEQYF
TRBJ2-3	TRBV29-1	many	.	TGCAGCTACGGACCGGAGGGGTTCACAGATACGCAGTATTTT	CSYGPEGFTDTQYF
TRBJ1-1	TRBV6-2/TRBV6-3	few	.	TGTGCCAGCAGTTACAACGTAGACATGAACACTGAAGCTTTCTTT	CASSYNVDMNTEAFF
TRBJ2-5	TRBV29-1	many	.	TGCAGCGTTGACCCCCGGGACACGGTCGGGGCCCAGTACTTC	CSVDPRDTVGAQYF
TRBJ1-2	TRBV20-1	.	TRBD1	TGCAGTGCTCCAAGCCCAGGGGGTAGGGACTATGGCTACACCTTC	CSAPSPGGRDYGYTF
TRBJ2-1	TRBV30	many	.	TGTGCCTGGAGTGACCAGGTGGAGCAGTTCTTC	CAWSDQVEQFF
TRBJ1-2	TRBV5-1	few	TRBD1	TGCGCCAGCAGGCCCGGGACAGCAACTAACTATGGCTACACCTTC	CASRPGTATNYGYTF
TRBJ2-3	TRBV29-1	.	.	TGCAGCGTTGAAGGTGGTGGTGGGGGGGCTGAGACGCAGTATTTT	CSVEGGGGGAETQYF
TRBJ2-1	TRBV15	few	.	TGTGCCACCAGCAGAGATCCCAGGGGCAATGAGCAGTTCTTC	CATSRDPRGNEQFF
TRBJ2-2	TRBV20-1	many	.	TGCAGTGCTAGAGATCTAGGCATCAGGACTGGGAACCCCGGGGAGCTGTTTTTT	CSARDLGIRTGNPGELFF
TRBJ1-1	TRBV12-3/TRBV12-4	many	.	TGTGCCAGCAGTTTCAGGAGCACTGAAGCTTTCTTT	CASSFRSTEAFF
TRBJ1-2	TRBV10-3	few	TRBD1	TGTGCCATCAGTGCAGGGGGTACGCGTGACTATGGCTACACCTTC	CAISAGGTRDYGYTF
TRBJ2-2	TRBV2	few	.	TGTGCCAGCAGTCTCCAGGCATACACCGGGGAGCTGTTTTTT	CASSLQAYTGELFF
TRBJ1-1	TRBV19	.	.	TGTGCCAGTAAGCTAGGGAGGAACACTGAAGCTTTCTTT	CASKLGRNTEAFF
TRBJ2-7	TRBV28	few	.	TGTGCCAGCAGCTTACCCACCCGGGACACACTCTCCTACGAGCAGTACTTC	CASSLPTRDTLSYEQYF
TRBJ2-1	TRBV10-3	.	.	TGTGCCATCTCCCGGACAGTGATAGCGGACCCTAAGGGGAATGAGCAGTTCTTC	CAISRTVIADPKGNEQFF
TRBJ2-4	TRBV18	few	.	TGTGCCAGCTCACCATATCAGGGCACCAAAAACATTCAGTACTTC	CASSPYQGTKNIQYF
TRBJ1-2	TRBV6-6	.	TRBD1	TGTGCCAGCAACCCCGACAGGGTTGGTGGCTACACCTTC	CASNPDRVGGYTF
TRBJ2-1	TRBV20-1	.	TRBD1	TGCAGTGCCGGACAGGGGGCAGGTGATGAGCAGTTCTTC	CSAGQGAGDEQFF
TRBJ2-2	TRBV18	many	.	TGTGCCAGCTCACCGAGGGTGGACACCGGGGAGCTGTTTTTT	CASSPRVDTGELFF
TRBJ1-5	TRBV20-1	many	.	TGCAGTGCCTCCGGGGGAGGCAATCAGCCCCAGCATTTT	CSASGGGNQPQHF
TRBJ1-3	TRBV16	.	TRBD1	TGTGCCAGCAGCCTACGGACAGGGGGCCCTGGAAACACCATATATTTT	CASSLRTGGPGNTIYF